The 13 T cell receptor beta chains below were found in one sample sequenced in a study of shared clonotypes between healthy human individuals. The method was immunoSEQ multiplex PCR; TCRdb's version includes in-frame clones alone and lacks a portion of them. This table holds roughly 650,000 clones, less than 98% found once. The sample was naive CD4+ T cells sorted from blood. Subset defined: CD45RA+ positively selected. The receptors originated from a woman aged 25 to 39 in good health.

The V call is TRBV10-3, the J call TRBJ1-1; weak D call: TRBD1 (6 bases). The germline V and J ends were trimmed by 6 bases and 3 bases, with 17 bases remaining between them. Germline loops: CDR1 ENHRY, CDR2 SYGVKD. This CDR3 is built from 15 residues. In DNA form, the CDR3 reads TGTGCCATCAGGGGGGCCAAGCCGGAGTACACTGAAGCTTTCTTT. As protein: CAIRGAKPEYTEAFF.

This sequence joins TRBV27 and TRBJ1-2; tentative D call: TRBD1 (5 bases). The ends were cut back, 0 bases at V and 6 bases at J, with 5 bases in the middle. The CDR3 runs 12 residues. Looked up from germline, CDR1 is MNHEY and CDR2 is SMNVEV (reference sequence). This CDR3 reads CASSLSGDGYTF. The DNA for the CDR3 is TGTGCCAGCAGTTTATCAGGGGATGGCTACACCTTC.

Of note for this clone: The same CDR3 also results from other DNA sequences found in this sample. The J gene is TRBJ1-1, the V gene TRBV5-1, with D perhaps TRBD1 (6 bases). The CDR3 is made up of 14 amino acids. V lost 2 bases and J lost 2, with 10 bases in between. Germline lookup yields CDR1 SGHRS and CDR2 YFSETQ. The CDR3 protein is CASSFGGANTEAFF. CDR3 nucleotides: TGCGCCAGCAGCTTTGGGGGGGCCAACACTGAAGCTTTCTTT.

This chain joins TRBV5-1 and TRBJ1-1; 8 bases fit TRBD1. This CDR3 comprises 13 residues. The V and J ends lost 4 bases and 10 bases, in that order; junction bases with no gene match: 9. Germline values: CDR1 SGHRS, CDR2 YFSETQ. The CDR3 region has the DNA TGCGCCAGCAGCCCGGAGGTCGGGACAGGAGCTTTCTTT. Protein sequence: CASSPEVGTGAFF.

The gene calls are TRBV10-3 and TRBJ2-2; D perhaps matches TRBD1 (6 bases). This CDR3 is 15 amino acids long. The germline CDR1 and CDR2 sequences are ENHRY and SYGVKD. V was pared by 10 bases and J by 0 bases, with 15 bases between. The CDR3 spells CATWGRTANTGELFF. Here the CDR3 DNA reads TGTGCCACATGGGGGCGGACCGCGAACACCGGGGAGCTGTTTTTT.

The chain couples TRBV30 to TRBJ2-1, with unresolved D. V was trimmed by 3 bases and J by 1 base, leaving 7 bases between them. The CDR3 totals 13 residues. CDR1 GTSNPN and CDR2 SVGIG come from the germline V gene (reference sequence). This chain's CDR3 is CAWSPVSYNEQFF. CDR3 DNA sequence: TGTGCCTGGAGCCCTGTATCCTACAATGAGCAGTTCTTC.

The CDR3 region is CASSFTSGSSKDTQYF. CDR3 DNA: TGTGCCAGCAGCTTTACAAGCGGGAGTAGTAAAGATACGCAGTATTTT. The rearrangement joins TRBV7-9 to TRBJ2-3; TRBD2 matches 8 bases. V shed 3 bases and J 5 bases; nucleotides not matched to a gene: 10. There are 16 residues in the CDR3. Germline CDR1 is SEHNR and CDR2 is FQNEAQ (reference sequence). The whole variable domain, remainder taken from reference TRBV7-9 and TRBJ2-3, is DTGVSQNPRHKITKRGQNVTFRCDPISEHNRLYWYRQTLGQGPEFLTYFQNEAQLEKSRLLSDRFSAERPKGSFSTLEIQRTEQGDSAMYLCASSFTSGSSKDTQYFGPGTRLTVL.

This rearrangement joins TRBV27 to TRBJ1-6, with 7 bases aligning to TRBD1. V was pared by 4 bases and J by 10 bases, with 4 bases of the junction left unmatched. Germline assignment: CDR1 MNHEY and CDR2 SMNVEV (reference sequence). This CDR3 has 13 residues. The CDR3 reads CASSYRGSSPLHF. In nucleotides, the CDR3 is TGTGCCAGCAGTTACAGGGGCAGCTCACCCCTCCACTTT.

In nucleotides, the CDR3 is TGTGCCAGCAGGACAGGGGCGGGGGACACTGAAGCTTTCTTT. Translating gives CASRTGAGDTEAFF. The V and J genes are TRBV6-1 and TRBJ1-1; 8 nucleotides agree with TRBD1. Germline V gene data show CDR1 as MNHNS and CDR2 as SASEGT. The length of the CDR3 is 14 residues. Unmatched junction bases numbered 6, after V lost 6 bases and J lost 3 bases.

Written as DNA, the CDR3 is TGTGCCAGTAGTTCTACTTTGGGCAGGGAAGGTCAGCCCCAGCATTTT. This translates into CASSSTLGREGQPQHF. The gene calls are TRBV19 and TRBJ1-5; a possible D gene is TRBD1 (5 bases). The length of the CDR3 is 16 residues. Germline V lookup: CDR1 LNHDA, CDR2 SQIVND (reference sequence). V was pared by 5 bases and J by 6 bases, with 20 bases between.

The J gene is TRBJ1-2, the V gene TRBV27; D remains ambiguous. CDR1 and CDR2 from the germline V gene are MNHEY and SMNVEV (reference sequence). Trimming removed 2 bases at V and 7 bases at J, with 20 bases between. This CDR3 spans 16 amino acids. As DNA, the CDR3 is TGTGCCAGCAGTTTAGAAGGTCGGGGAGGGTGGGGTGGCTACACCTTC. Translating it yields CASSLEGRGGWGGYTF.

The V and J genes are TRBV28 and TRBJ1-1; possible D gene TRBD1, 5 bases. Germline loops: CDR1 MDHEN, CDR2 SYDVKM. The length of the CDR3 is 13 residues. V shed 7 bases and J shed 2 bases, with 11 bases lying between them. In DNA form, the CDR3 reads TGTGCCAGCAACCCCGGGGGAAACACTGAAGCTTTCTTT. This sequence encodes CASNPGGNTEAFF.

The CDR3 region is CASSGRTGQIYEQYF. CDR3 in DNA: TGTGCCAGCAGTGGACGTACGGGACAGATCTACGAGCAGTACTTC. V gene TRBV2 combines with J gene TRBJ2-7; 7 positions agree with TRBD1. V shed 4 bases, J shed 3 bases, and the junction held 9 bases outside the gene matches. CDR3 length: 15 amino acids. CDR1 is SNHLY, CDR2 FYNNEI, per germline.